Following are 19 T cell receptor beta chains from one sample sequenced in a study of OX40 agonist ivuxolimab in advanced cancers. Repertoires were generated with immunoSEQ multiplex PCR, while TCRdb's copy carries only in-frame clones and drops some. Among 64,000 or so clones listed, approximately 83% were seen once. Sequencing was performed on CD4+ or CD8+ T cells sorted from blood, taken in a trial of the OX40 agonist ivuxolimab. The origin of the receptors is an adult with an advanced solid tumor such as melanoma, head and neck, liver or kidney cancer.

This clone showed up just a few times. The J gene is TRBJ1-2, the V gene TRBV9; 7 bases fit TRBD1. This CDR3 is built from 12 residues. Germline V gene data show CDR1 as SGDLS and CDR2 as YYNGEE. Losses at the gene ends were 4 bases for V and 7 bases for J; bases not matched to a gene: 4. The CDR3 DNA follows: TGTGCCAGCAGCAGACAGGGTGTTGGCTACACCTTC. This gives the protein CASSRQGVGYTF.

This clone has only one observation. For the CDR3, the DNA is TGTGCCAGCAGCCCCGAGACTAGCGGGATTTACGAGCAGTACTTC. Translating it yields CASSPETSGIYEQYF. The chain links TRBV4-2 to TRBJ2-7, with 11 positions matching TRBD2. V trimming: 4 bases; J trimming: 4 bases; junction bases outside the gene matches: 6. This CDR3 contains 15 residues. Germline CDR1 LGHNA, CDR2 YNFKEQ.

CDR3 sequence reads: CASSGTGRRNTGELFF. In DNA form, the CDR3 reads TGTGCCAGCAGCGGGACAGGGAGGCGAAACACCGGGGAGCTGTTTTTT. This chain joins TRBV7-9 and TRBJ2-2; 9 bases are a match to TRBD1. The CDR3 spans 16 residues. The germline CDR1 and CDR2 sequences are SEHNR and FQNEAQ (reference sequence). J gave up 2 bases and V 5 bases, and 6 bases lay outside the gene matches.

The V and J genes are TRBV7-9 and TRBJ1-1; D uncertain. V lost 4 bases and J 10 bases, leaving 13 bases between the germline ends. The CDR3 is 12 residues long. Germline assignment: CDR1 SEHNR and CDR2 FQNEAQ (reference sequence). The CDR3 coding sequence is TGTGCCAGCAGCTCCTCACTCACAACAGCTTTCTTT. Translated: CASSSSLTTAFF.

The chain uses TRBV5-6 and TRBJ1-4; 9 bases are shared with TRBD1. Losses at the gene ends were 4 bases for V and 7 bases for J; bases not matched to a gene: 11. Germline CDR1 reads SGHDT; CDR2 reads YYEEEE. This CDR3 spans 16 amino acids. The CDR3 coding sequence is TGTGCCAGCAGCACAAACCCGGGACAGGGTGGTGAAAAACTGTTTTTT. This gives the protein CASSTNPGQGGEKLFF.

V and J are TRBV6-5 and TRBJ2-7; a weak D match, TRBD2 (5 bases). Germline CDR1 is MNHEY and CDR2 is SVGAGI. The CDR3 length is 14 residues. V was shortened by 2 bases and J by 0 bases, with 8 bases between the two germline ends. CDR3 amino acids: CASSYGLGSYEQYF. In DNA, the CDR3 is TGTGCCAGCAGTTACGGACTGGGCTCCTACGAGCAGTACTTC.

V is TRBV29-1 and J is TRBJ2-7, with a possible D match to TRBD2 (5 bases). Deletions cut 6 bases from V and 0 bases from J, with 18 bases between. This CDR3 spans 15 amino acids. Germline CDR1 reads SQVTM; CDR2 reads ANQGSEA. CDR3 region: CSVRERTGSSYEQYF. In DNA form, the CDR3 reads TGCAGCGTGAGGGAGCGGACGGGTAGCTCCTACGAGCAGTACTTC.

The gene calls are TRBV5-8 and TRBJ2-6; D gene unclear. The V end lost 1 base, the J end lost 1 base, and 6 bases lay between the germline ends. CDR1 SGHTS and CDR2 YDEGEE come from the germline V gene. The CDR3 is made up of 15 amino acids. The chain's CDR3 is CASSLWASGANVLTF. The CDR3 DNA follows: TGTGCCAGCAGCTTGTGGGCATCTGGGGCCAACGTCCTGACTTTC.

This CDR3 reads CASSLEGTGGYTEAFF. In DNA, the CDR3 is TGTGCCAGCAGCTTAGAAGGGACAGGGGGATACACTGAAGCTTTCTTT. V gene TRBV7-9 combines with J gene TRBJ1-1, with 11 bases fitting TRBD1. The V and J ends lost 1 base and 3 bases, in that order; junction bases with no gene match: 4. Germline assignment: CDR1 SEHNR and CDR2 FQNEAQ (reference sequence). The CDR3 covers 16 residues.

J is TRBJ2-3 and V is TRBV19; 11 bases match TRBD2. V was clipped by 4 bases and J by 5 bases; unmatched bases: 5. Germline assignment: CDR1 LNHDA and CDR2 SQIVND (reference sequence). CDR3 length equals 15 residues. CDR3 region: CASSRLAGTGDTQYF. The CDR3 DNA follows: TGTGCCAGTAGTAGACTAGCGGGGACTGGAGATACGCAGTATTTT. Supplemented by reference TRBV19 and TRBJ2-3, the full variable domain reads DGGITQSPKYLFRKEGQNVTLSCEQNLNHDAMYWYRQDPGQGLRLIYYSQIVNDFQKGDIAEGYSVSREKKESFPLTVTSAQKNPTAFYLCASSRLAGTGDTQYFGPGTRLTVL.

The chain links TRBV6-1 to TRBJ1-5, with D maybe TRBD1 (5 bases). The CDR3 sequence is 16 residues long. Between the trimmed V and J ends, which lost 3 bases and 11 bases, there was a span of 23 bases. Germline V gene sequence: CDR1 MNHNS, CDR2 SASEGT. The CDR3 bases are TGTGCCAGCAGTGACCAGACCTCTTTAGGGGCCTTGGCCCAGCATTTT. As protein: CASSDQTSLGALAQHF.

CDR3 sequence reads: CASRPGTGGVNYGYTF. The CDR3, as DNA: TGTGCCAGCAGACCCGGGACAGGGGGCGTAAACTATGGCTACACCTTC. The rearrangement links TRBV5-4 to TRBJ1-2; the match to TRBD1 covers 12 bases. V lost 5 bases, J lost 2 bases, and 7 bases stayed unmatched. This CDR3 has 16 residues. The germline V gene encodes CDR1 SGHNT and CDR2 YYREEE (reference sequence).

The chain's CDR3 is CASSVRPGTGGEKLFF. CDR3 sequence (DNA): TGTGCCAGCAGCGTACGCCCCGGGACAGGGGGGGAAAAACTGTTTTTT. V gene TRBV9 combines with J gene TRBJ1-4; 11 bases agree with TRBD1. This CDR3 contains 16 residues. Unmatched junction bases numbered 7, after V lost 1 base and J lost 8 bases. Germline CDR1 SGDLS, CDR2 YYNGEE.

This clone is a singleton in its sample. The DNA of the CDR3 is TGTGCCAGCAGCGTAGCTGCGGGTGCTGGGAACTACGAGCAGTACTTC. Its translation: CASSVAAGAGNYEQYF. V usage is TRBV9 and J usage is TRBJ2-7, with a tentative D call TRBD2 (5 bases). Deletions cut 0 bases from V and 3 bases from J, with 16 bases between. Germline CDR1 is SGDLS and CDR2 is YYNGEE. The CDR3 is made up of 16 amino acids.

CDR3 amino acids: CAVSGTVYEQYF. In nucleotides, the CDR3 is TGCGCCGTCTCCGGGACAGTTTACGAGCAGTACTTC. The chain is built from TRBV10-2 and TRBJ2-7, with 7 bases identical to TRBD1. Trimming at V came to 11 bases and at J to 4 bases, leaving 8 bases not matched to a gene. CDR3 length: 12 amino acids. CDR1 is WSHSY, CDR2 SAAADI, per germline.

To note about this clone: Distinct nucleotide sequences in the sample also encode this CDR3. The CDR3 region is CASSLDGRGYGYTF. CDR3 DNA: TGTGCCAGCAGCTTAGACGGCCGGGGCTATGGCTACACCTTC. The rearrangement joins TRBV7-8 to TRBJ1-2; D is uncertain. V dropped 1 base and J dropped 4 bases, with 10 bases sitting between them. Germline CDR1 and CDR2: SGHVS and FQNEAQ. This CDR3 is built from 14 residues.

The chain recombines TRBV7-8 with TRBJ2-7; a weak D match, TRBD2 (6 bases). The germline CDR1 and CDR2 sequences are SGHVS and FQNEAQ. The CDR3 is 17 amino acids. The germline V and J ends were trimmed by 5 bases and 4 bases, with 24 bases remaining between them. CDR3 nucleotide sequence: TGTGCCAGCAGCGCACACCCTTGGGACGTGGAGGGTTACGAGCAGTACTTC. Translating it yields CASSAHPWDVEGYEQYF.

Only one count was recorded for this clone. The V gene is TRBV2, the J gene TRBJ1-1; tentatively, D is TRBD1 (5 bases). The germline gives CDR1 SNHLY, CDR2 FYNNEI. V dropped 2 bases and J dropped 7 bases, with 14 bases sitting between them. The CDR3 length is 14 residues. The CDR3 reads CASSERGVGIEAFF. DNA of the CDR3: TGTGCCAGCAGTGAAAGAGGGGTGGGCATTGAAGCTTTCTTT.

This clone was counted between two and nine times. The gene calls are TRBV29-1 and TRBJ1-2, with no clear D. V was trimmed by 3 bases and J by 4 bases, leaving 6 bases between them. This CDR3 has 11 residues. Germline V gives CDR1 SQVTM, CDR2 ANQGSEA. In DNA form, the CDR3 reads TGCAGCGTTGAGGCAAGCTATGGCTACACCTTC. As protein: CSVEASYGYTF.